This T cell receptor beta chain comes out of a study of spatial heterogeneity in lung cancer (dated by TCRdb to between 2019 and 2020). For context, the study as a whole: The donors were about 71 patients from the lung TRACERx cohort who had early-stage, untreated non-small cell lung cancer. Follow-up PBMC samples were sequenced whenever available, with the median time to follow-up being two to three years after resection. More beta-chain than alpha-chain transcripts were consistently detected, likely reflecting higher beta-chain transcript abundance. In the raw uncorrected reads, each unique combination of TCR and UMI appeared on average more than ten times. The study quantitatively compared TCR alpha and beta repertoires across multiple tumor regions, matched nontumor lung and blood in non-small cell lung cancer. TCR repertoire features were related to nonsynonymous mutation counts determined by whole-exome sequencing of tumor tissue. At surgery, both alpha and beta chains were TCR-sequenced in about 200 tumor regions, fewer than 65 matched nontumor lung samples and 50 to 60 PBMC samples. The paper's findings and limits, for the study overall: Ubiquitous expanded tumor TCRs were detected in blood more often at tumor resection than at routine follow-up. Additional single-cell paired TCR alpha and beta sequencing was considered necessary to confirm, at a functional level, the hypothesis that regional TCRs recognize regional mutations. Only 14 patients were included in comparisons of baseline and follow-up blood repertoires.

Preparation of the library involved 5' RACE. TCRdb names NextSeq 500 as the instrument used. The TCR library protocol attached a unique molecular identifier to each TCR cDNA molecule to allow correction of PCR and sequencing errors. On the authors' methods: TCR identification, UMI-based error correction and CDR3 extraction were performed with Decombinator tools. Expanded TCRs were defined as those above a frequency of 2 per 1,000, corresponding to the top 1% of the tumor frequency distribution. Rényi diversity was computed with the R vegan package after subsampling each repertoire 100 times to 5,000 TCRs. CDR3 similarity networks were built from amino acid triplet string-kernel similarity, with CDR3s being connected when pairwise similarity was above 0.82. Using fastp at Q25 and MiXCR, TCRdb reprocessed the public reads and kept productive beta chains. One record per CDR3 amino acid sequence lists the most common genes and DNA. These V and J calls rely on TCRdb rather than the paper's analysis. The table for this sample lists about 120,000 distinct CDR3 sequences; less than 15% of them were counted only once. Clones ranked in the top ten supply 16% of the sample.

The sample's time point label is to be understood as: blood at routine non-recurrence follow-up after resection. For TCR sequencing, whole RNA was extracted from tumor and nontumor lung tissue, or from cryopreserved PBMC samples, and no cell sorting was done. Patients were selected for TCR sequencing only if sufficient RNA was available from at least two tumor regions. This clonotype was seen many times. Its recognized antigen is unknown. Per-nucleotide qualities are absent, and no much larger clonotype sits a single base away. Via the germline V gene, CDR1 is MNHEY and CDR2 SVGAGI. The CDR3, cysteine through phenylalanine, is 11 amino acids long. Only the CDR3 DNA is retained, 33 bases long and in frame from the first base. The germline ends are 8 bases apart after V is trimmed by 5 bases and J by 7 bases.

This TCR was recovered from a male donor with early-stage non-small cell lung cancer. The chain is made from TRBV6-5 and TRBJ1-1; the D region possibly corresponds to TRBD1 (6 bases align). Sequences were derived from PBMCs, sampled at follow-up. This receptor carries the CDR3 CASSGQLEAFF. The sequence in DNA is TGTGCCAGCAGTGGACAGCTTGAAGCTTTCTTT.